The rows below give T cell receptor beta chains drawn from one sample of a study of shared clonotypes between healthy human individuals. Clones were read by immunoSEQ multiplex PCR, and TCRdb kept only the in-frame ones, dropping some. The sample lists approximately 840,000 clones; roughly 96% were seen once. The sample was naive CD8+ T cells sorted from blood. The receptors were sampled from a man between 25 and 39 years old in good health. Both conserved end residues are part of each CDR3. The order of the fields is clone size, D gene, V gene, J gene, CDR3 protein, CDR3 DNA. The D gene is left open where the match is weak. Size tells how often a clone was seen (once, few, many) or the class of an expanded clone, and some rows leave it out.

>.|.|TRBV6-1|TRBJ2-7
CASIRGYDEQYF
TGTGCCAGCATTCGGGGGTATGACGAGCAGTACTTC
>.|TRBD1|TRBV25-1|TRBJ1-1
CASSEPLGQGATEAFF
TGTGCCAGCAGTGAACCACTAGGGCAGGGGGCTACTGAAGCTTTCTTT
>.|.|TRBV6-5|TRBJ2-3
CASSYVGAPNTQYF
TGTGCCAGCAGTTACGTGGGGGCCCCGAATACGCAGTATTTT
>.|TRBD1|TRBV29-1|TRBJ2-1
CSGNMGQGNGNEQFF
TGCAGCGGGAACATGGGACAGGGGAACGGGAATGAGCAGTTCTTC
>.|TRBD2|TRBV29-1|TRBJ2-5
CSVEGLAGRETQYF
TGCAGCGTTGAGGGACTAGCGGGACGAGAGACCCAGTACTTC
>.|TRBD2|TRBV9|TRBJ2-7
CASSPHGGRALEQYF
TGTGCCAGCAGCCCCCACGGCGGGAGGGCCCTCGAGCAGTACTTC
>.|.|TRBV6-1|TRBJ2-7
CASATFRSYEQYF
TGTGCCAGTGCAACCTTCCGCTCCTACGAGCAGTACTTC
>once|.|TRBV4-1|TRBJ2-1
CASSAGSAGLVEQFF
TGCGCCAGCAGCGCAGGATCGGCGGGATTGGTTGAGCAGTTCTTC
>once|TRBD2|TRBV11-2|TRBJ2-7
CASSQLAGGSYEQYF
TGTGCCAGCAGCCAACTAGCGGGCGGCTCCTACGAGCAGTACTTC
>.|.|TRBV7-9|TRBJ2-2
CASSLEVVTDNTGELFF
TGTGCCAGCAGCTTAGAAGTCGTGACAGATAACACCGGGGAGCTGTTTTTT
>.|.|TRBV11-2|TRBJ1-3
CASSQVAQVSSGNTIYF
TGTGCCAGCAGCCAAGTGGCGCAGGTCAGCTCTGGAAACACCATATATTTT
>.|TRBD2|TRBV5-4|TRBJ2-1
CASSLWASGMGEQFF
TGTGCCAGCAGCTTGTGGGCTAGCGGGATGGGAGAGCAGTTCTTC
>once|.|TRBV28|TRBJ2-7
CASRGRLTYEQYF
TGTGCCAGCCGAGGAAGGTTAACCTACGAGCAGTACTTC
>once|TRBD1|TRBV9|TRBJ2-7
CASSGGQGSYEQYF
TGTGCCAGCAGCGGAGGACAGGGCTCCTACGAGCAGTACTTC
>.|TRBD2|TRBV29-1|TRBJ2-7
CSVALADSYEQYF
TGCAGCGTTGCCCTAGCGGATTCCTACGAGCAGTACTTC
>once|TRBD2|TRBV19|TRBJ2-1
CASSPGGGGEQFF
TGTGCCAGTAGTCCGGGGGGAGGAGGTGAGCAGTTCTTC
>.|TRBD1|TRBV11-2|TRBJ2-7
CASSAGGQGFFEYEQYF
TGTGCCAGCAGCGCAGGGGGACAGGGGTTTTTTGAGTACGAGCAGTACTTC
>.|.|TRBV2|TRBJ2-7
CASSAGATYEQYF
TGTGCCAGCAGCGCCGGGGCGACCTACGAGCAGTACTTC
>.|TRBD1|TRBV4-1|TRBJ1-5
CASSQVGQGTFDQPQHF
TGCGCCAGCAGCCAAGTCGGACAGGGGACTTTTGATCAGCCCCAGCATTTT
>once|TRBD1|TRBV7-8|TRBJ2-7
CASTQAGTGYYEQYF
TGTGCCAGCACCCAAGCCGGGACAGGGTACTACGAGCAGTACTTC
>.|.|TRBV18|TRBJ2-2
CASSPPHRRGELFF
TGTGCCAGCTCCCCACCTCACCGGCGCGGGGAGCTGTTTTTT
>.|TRBD2|TRBV7-9|TRBJ2-2
CASGPPGLAGDTGELFF
TGTGCCAGCGGCCCTCCGGGACTAGCGGGAGACACCGGGGAGCTGTTTTTT
>once|.|TRBV11-2|TRBJ1-5
CASSSRTGNQPQHF
TGTGCCAGCAGCTCCCGGACAGGCAATCAGCCCCAGCATTTT
>.|.|TRBV25-1|TRBJ2-3
CASSEVDTQYF
TGTGCCAGCAGTGAAGTAGATACGCAGTATTTT
>.|TRBD1|TRBV4-3|TRBJ2-5
CASSQWDSQTQYF
TGCGCCAGCAGCCAATGGGACAGCCAGACCCAGTACTTC
>once|TRBD1|TRBV5-6|TRBJ1-5
CASSSAGGTNQPQHF
TGTGCCAGCAGCTCCGCAGGGGGGACCAATCAGCCCCAGCATTTT
>.|.|TRBV6-5|TRBJ2-1
CASSYSGYDYNEQFF
TGTGCCAGCAGTTACTCAGGATACGACTACAATGAGCAGTTCTTC
>.|.|TRBV27|TRBJ1-2
CASSPPYVGSNGYTF
TGTGCCAGCAGTCCGCCGTATGTAGGCAGTAATGGCTACACCTTC
>once|.|TRBV7-9|TRBJ2-7
CASSLGGRSGEQYF
TGTGCCAGCAGCTTAGGGGGACGGTCCGGCGAGCAGTACTTC
>.|TRBD1|TRBV7-6|TRBJ1-5
CASSLALGQGGSNQPQHF
TGTGCCAGCAGCTTAGCTCTGGGACAGGGGGGAAGCAATCAGCCCCAGCATTTT
>.|TRBD1|TRBV4-1|TRBJ1-1
CASSARQGTEAFF
TGCGCCAGCAGCGCTCGACAGGGTACTGAAGCTTTCTTT
>.|.|TRBV7-9|TRBJ2-1
CASSIVDADDEQFF
TGTGCCAGCAGCATCGTAGACGCTGACGATGAGCAGTTCTTC
>.|.|TRBV6-5|TRBJ1-1
CASSAGGANTEAFF
TGTGCCAGCAGTGCGGGTGGGGCGAACACTGAAGCTTTCTTT
>.|TRBD2|TRBV4-2|TRBJ2-3
CASSPARGVAGLDTQYF
TGTGCCAGCAGCCCCGCGCGGGGGGTAGCGGGTTTAGATACGCAGTATTTT
>.|.|TRBV4-1|TRBJ2-7
CASSQGLATIPFEQYF
TGCGCCAGCAGCCAGGGGCTTGCTACTATTCCGTTCGAGCAGTACTTC
>.|TRBD1|TRBV19|TRBJ2-2
CASSKYRGTGELFF
TGTGCCAGTAGTAAATACAGGGGTACCGGGGAGCTGTTTTTT
>.|.|TRBV10-2|TRBJ2-5
CASSAGAFQETQYF
TGCGCCAGCAGTGCAGGGGCCTTCCAAGAGACCCAGTACTTC
>.|.|TRBV9|TRBJ1-2
CASSVGGTPNYGYTF
TGTGCCAGCAGCGTAGGGGGAACTCCCAACTATGGCTACACCTTC
>.|.|TRBV6-5|TRBJ2-7
CASSYSGGTPVDEQYF
TGTGCCAGCAGTTACTCAGGGGGTACCCCGGTGGACGAGCAGTACTTC
>.|.|TRBV13|TRBJ2-5
CASSLGTVQETQYF
TGTGCCAGCAGCTTAGGAACGGTCCAAGAGACCCAGTACTTC
>.|TRBD2|TRBV29-1|TRBJ2-5
CSVVQESPGGYQETQYF
TGCAGCGTGGTGCAGGAGAGCCCGGGAGGATACCAAGAGACCCAGTACTTC
>.|TRBD1|TRBV7-9|TRBJ2-1
CASSPRQGAGNEQFF
TGTGCCAGCAGCCCAAGACAGGGGGCAGGTAATGAGCAGTTCTTC
>.|TRBD2|TRBV9|TRBJ2-3
CASSGAGGPSSTDTQYF
TGTGCCAGCAGCGGAGCGGGAGGGCCCTCAAGCACAGATACGCAGTATTTT
>.|.|TRBV5-5|TRBJ1-3
CASSLEGPGSGNTIYF
TGTGCCAGCAGCTTGGAGGGTCCGGGATCAGGAAACACCATATATTTT
>.|.|TRBV5-1|TRBJ2-7
CASSLAERKGYEQYF
TGCGCCAGCAGCTTGGCCGAGCGTAAGGGGTACGAGCAGTACTTC
>.|TRBD1|TRBV5-1|TRBJ2-7
CASSQRQGAYEQYF
TGCGCCAGCAGCCAAAGACAGGGCGCCTACGAGCAGTACTTC
>.|.|TRBV11-3|TRBJ2-1
CASSSAANYSYNEQFF
TGTGCCAGCAGCTCCGCCGCCAACTACTCCTACAATGAGCAGTTCTTC
>.|TRBD1|TRBV2|TRBJ1-2
CASSANKQGANYGYTF
TGTGCCAGCAGTGCTAACAAACAGGGGGCTAACTATGGCTACACCTTC
>.|.|TRBV27|TRBJ2-7
CASSFLSVAEQYF
TGTGCCAGCAGTTTCCTCTCCGTCGCCGAGCAGTACTTC
>.|.|TRBV6-4|TRBJ2-2
CASSDWTGELFF
TGTGCCAGCAGTGACTGGACCGGGGAGCTGTTTTTT
>.|.|TRBV28|TRBJ1-5
CASSLMGNNQPQHF
TGTGCCAGCAGTTTAATGGGGAACAATCAGCCCCAGCATTTT
>.|.|TRBV7-3|TRBJ2-1
CASSLIAAVNNEQFF
TGTGCCAGCAGCTTAATAGCGGCAGTTAACAATGAGCAGTTCTTC
>.|.|TRBV27|TRBJ2-7
CASSLSGDEQYF
TGTGCCAGCAGTTTATCTGGGGACGAGCAGTACTTC
>.|.|TRBV6-4|TRBJ2-7
CASIKRGYEQYF
TGTGCCAGCATCAAGAGGGGGTACGAGCAGTACTTC
>.|.|TRBV10-3|TRBJ1-1
CAISDGTEAFF
TGTGCCATCAGTGATGGCACTGAAGCTTTCTTT
>.|.|TRBV5-1|TRBJ2-1
CASSFSGNSYNEQFF
TGCGCCAGCAGCTTCTCCGGGAACTCCTACAATGAGCAGTTCTTC
>.|TRBD1|TRBV5-3|TRBJ2-5
CARSWRGTGQETQYF
TGTGCCAGAAGCTGGAGGGGGACAGGCCAAGAGACCCAGTACTTC
>.|TRBD2|TRBV7-2|TRBJ2-3
CASSSLAGALIDTQYF
TGTGCCAGCAGCTCGCTAGCGGGAGCACTGATAGATACGCAGTATTTT
>once|.|TRBV2|TRBJ2-1
CASSELETTQSYEQFF
TGTGCCAGCAGTGAACTCGAAACTACCCAGTCATATGAGCAGTTCTTC